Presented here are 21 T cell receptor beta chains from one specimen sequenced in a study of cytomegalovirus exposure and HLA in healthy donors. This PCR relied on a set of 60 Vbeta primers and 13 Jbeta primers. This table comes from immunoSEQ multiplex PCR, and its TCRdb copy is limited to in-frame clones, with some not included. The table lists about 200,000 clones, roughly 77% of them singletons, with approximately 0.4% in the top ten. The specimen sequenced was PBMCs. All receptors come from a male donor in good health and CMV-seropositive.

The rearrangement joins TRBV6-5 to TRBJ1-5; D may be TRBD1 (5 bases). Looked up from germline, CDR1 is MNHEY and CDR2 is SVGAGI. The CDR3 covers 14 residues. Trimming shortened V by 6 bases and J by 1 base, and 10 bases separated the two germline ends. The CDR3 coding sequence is TGTGCCAGCAGCGGGACTGAGAGCAATCAGCCCCAGCATTTT. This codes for CASSGTESNQPQHF.

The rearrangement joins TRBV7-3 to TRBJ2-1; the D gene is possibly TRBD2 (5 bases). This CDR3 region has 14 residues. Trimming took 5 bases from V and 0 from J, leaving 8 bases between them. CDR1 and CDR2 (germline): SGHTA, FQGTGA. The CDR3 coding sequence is TGTGCCAGCAGCCCCGACTACTCCTACAATGAGCAGTTCTTC. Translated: CASSPDYSYNEQFF.

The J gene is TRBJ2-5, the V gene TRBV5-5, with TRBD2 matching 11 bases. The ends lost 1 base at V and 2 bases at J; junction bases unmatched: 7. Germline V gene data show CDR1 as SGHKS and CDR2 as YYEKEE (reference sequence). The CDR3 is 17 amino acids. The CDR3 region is CASSLMETSGIQETQYF. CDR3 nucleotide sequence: TGTGCCAGCAGCTTGATGGAGACTAGCGGGATTCAAGAGACCCAGTACTTC.

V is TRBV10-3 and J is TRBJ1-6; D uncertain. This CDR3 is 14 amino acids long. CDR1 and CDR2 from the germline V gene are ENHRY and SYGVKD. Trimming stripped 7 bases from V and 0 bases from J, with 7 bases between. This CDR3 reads CAIKPSSYNSPLHF. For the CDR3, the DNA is TGTGCCATCAAACCGAGCTCCTATAATTCACCCCTCCACTTT.

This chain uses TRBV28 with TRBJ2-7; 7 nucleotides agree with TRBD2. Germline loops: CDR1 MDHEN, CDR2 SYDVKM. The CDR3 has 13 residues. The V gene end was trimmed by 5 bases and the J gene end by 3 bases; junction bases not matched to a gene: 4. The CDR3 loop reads CASSPGLNYEQYF. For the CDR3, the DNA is TGTGCCAGCAGTCCGGGACTAAACTACGAGCAGTACTTC. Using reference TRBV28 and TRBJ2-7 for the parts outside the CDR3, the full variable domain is DVKVTQSSRYLVKRTGEKVFLECVQDMDHENMFWYRQDPGLGLRLIYFSYDVKMKEKGDIPEGYSVSREKKERFSLILESASTNQTSMYLCASSPGLNYEQYFGPGTRLTVT.

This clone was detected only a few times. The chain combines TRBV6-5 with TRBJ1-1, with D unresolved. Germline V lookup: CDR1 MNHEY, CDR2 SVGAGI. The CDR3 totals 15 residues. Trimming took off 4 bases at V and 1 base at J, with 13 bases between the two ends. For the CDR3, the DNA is TGTGCCAGCAGTTTCTCCGACTTGGGGAACACTGAAGCTTTCTTT. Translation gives CASSFSDLGNTEAFF.

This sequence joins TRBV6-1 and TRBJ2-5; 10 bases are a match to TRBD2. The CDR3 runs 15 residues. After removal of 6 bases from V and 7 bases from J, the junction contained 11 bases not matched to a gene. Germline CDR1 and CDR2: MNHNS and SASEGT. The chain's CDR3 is CASREGSGGRGTQYF. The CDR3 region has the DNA TGTGCCAGCAGGGAGGGTAGCGGGGGGCGGGGGACCCAGTACTTC.

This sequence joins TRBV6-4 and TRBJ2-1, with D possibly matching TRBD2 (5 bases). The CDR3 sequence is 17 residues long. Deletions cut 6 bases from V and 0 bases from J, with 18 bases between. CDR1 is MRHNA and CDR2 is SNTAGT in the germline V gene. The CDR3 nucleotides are TGTGCCAGCAGCGTTGGCTCCAGCGGCAGCTCCTACAATGAGCAGTTCTTC. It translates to CASSVGSSGSSYNEQFF.

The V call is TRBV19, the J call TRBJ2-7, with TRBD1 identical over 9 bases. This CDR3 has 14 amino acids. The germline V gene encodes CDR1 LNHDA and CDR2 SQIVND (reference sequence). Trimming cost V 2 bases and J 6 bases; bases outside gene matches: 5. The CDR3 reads CASSIQQGAFEQYF. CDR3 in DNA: TGTGCCAGTAGTATACAACAGGGGGCATTCGAGCAGTACTTC.

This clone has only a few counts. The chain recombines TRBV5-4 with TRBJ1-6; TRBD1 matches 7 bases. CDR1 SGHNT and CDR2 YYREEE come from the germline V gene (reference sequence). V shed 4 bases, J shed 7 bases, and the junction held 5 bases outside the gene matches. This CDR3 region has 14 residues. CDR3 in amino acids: CASSKQGSNSPLHF. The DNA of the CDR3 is TGTGCCAGCAGCAAACAGGGGTCGAATTCACCCCTCCACTTT.

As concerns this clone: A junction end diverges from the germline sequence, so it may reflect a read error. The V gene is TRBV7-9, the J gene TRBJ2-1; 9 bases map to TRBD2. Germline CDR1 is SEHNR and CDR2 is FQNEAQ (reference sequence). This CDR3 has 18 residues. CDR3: CSSSLEVASGTSYNEQFF. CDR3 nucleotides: TGTTCCAGCAGCTTAGAGGTCGCTAGCGGGACTTCCTACAATGAGCAGTTCTTC.

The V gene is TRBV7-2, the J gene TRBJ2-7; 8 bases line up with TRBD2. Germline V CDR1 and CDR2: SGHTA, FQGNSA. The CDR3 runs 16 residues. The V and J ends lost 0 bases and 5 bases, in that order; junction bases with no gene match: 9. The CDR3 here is CASSLAWGSGANEQYF. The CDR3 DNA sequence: TGTGCCAGCAGCTTAGCGTGGGGTAGCGGGGCGAACGAGCAGTACTTC.

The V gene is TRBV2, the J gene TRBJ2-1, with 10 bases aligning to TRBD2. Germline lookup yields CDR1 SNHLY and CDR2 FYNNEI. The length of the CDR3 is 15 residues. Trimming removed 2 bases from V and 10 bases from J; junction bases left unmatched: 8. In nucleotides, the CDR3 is TGTGCCAGCAGTGAAAAGCGGGAGGGGGTAAAGGAGCAGTTCTTC. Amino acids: CASSEKREGVKEQFF. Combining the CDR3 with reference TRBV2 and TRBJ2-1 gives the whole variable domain EPEVTQTPSHQVTQMGQEVILRCVPISNHLYFYWYRQILGQKVEFLVSFYNNEISEKSEIFDDQFSVERPDGSNFTLKIRSTKLEDSAMYFCASSEKREGVKEQFFGPGTRLTVL.

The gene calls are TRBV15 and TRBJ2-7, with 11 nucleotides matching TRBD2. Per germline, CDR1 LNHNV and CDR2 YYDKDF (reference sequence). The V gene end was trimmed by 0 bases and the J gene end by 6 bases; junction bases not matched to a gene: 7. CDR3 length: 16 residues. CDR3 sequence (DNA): TGTGCCACCAGCAGAGATATCACCGGACTAGCGGGCGAGCAGTACTTC. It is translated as CATSRDITGLAGEQYF. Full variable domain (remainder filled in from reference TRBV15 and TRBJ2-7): DAMVIQNPRYQVTQFGKPVTLSCSQTLNHNVMYWYQQKSSQAPKLLFHYYDKDFNNEADTPDNFQSRRPNTSFCFLDIRSPGLGDTAMYLCATSRDITGLAGEQYFGPGTRLTVT.

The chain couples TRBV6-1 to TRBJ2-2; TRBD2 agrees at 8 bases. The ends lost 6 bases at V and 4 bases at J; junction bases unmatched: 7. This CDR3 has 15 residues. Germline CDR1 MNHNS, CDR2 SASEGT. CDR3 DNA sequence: TGTGCCAGCAGCAAGGGACTAGGGGCCACCGGGGAGCTGTTTTTT. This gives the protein CASSKGLGATGELFF.

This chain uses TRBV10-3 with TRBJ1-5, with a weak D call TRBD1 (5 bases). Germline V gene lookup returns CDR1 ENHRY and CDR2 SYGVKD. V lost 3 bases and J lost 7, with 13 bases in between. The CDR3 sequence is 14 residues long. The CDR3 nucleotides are TGTGCCATCAGTGAAGGTTACGGGGGGCAGCCCCAGCATTTT. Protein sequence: CAISEGYGGQPQHF.

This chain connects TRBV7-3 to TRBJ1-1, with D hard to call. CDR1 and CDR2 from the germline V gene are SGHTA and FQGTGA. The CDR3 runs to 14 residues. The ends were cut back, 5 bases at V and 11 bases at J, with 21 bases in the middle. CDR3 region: CASSTHRRVLRAFF. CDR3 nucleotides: TGTGCCAGCAGCACACATCGGCGGGTCCTAAGGGCTTTCTTT. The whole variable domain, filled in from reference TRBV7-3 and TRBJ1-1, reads GAGVSQTPSNKVTEKGKYVELRCDPISGHTALYWYRQSLGQGPEFLIYFQGTGAADDSGLPNDRFFAVRPEGSVSTLKIQRTERGDSAVYLCASSTHRRVLRAFFGQGTRLTVV.

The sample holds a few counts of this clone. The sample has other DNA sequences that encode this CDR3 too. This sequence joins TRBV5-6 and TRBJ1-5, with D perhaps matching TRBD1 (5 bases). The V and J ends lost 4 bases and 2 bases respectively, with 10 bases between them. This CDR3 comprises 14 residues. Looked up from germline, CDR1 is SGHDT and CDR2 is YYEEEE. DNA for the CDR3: TGTGCCAGCAGCCCTGGACAAGGCAATCAGCCCCAGCATTTT. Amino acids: CASSPGQGNQPQHF.

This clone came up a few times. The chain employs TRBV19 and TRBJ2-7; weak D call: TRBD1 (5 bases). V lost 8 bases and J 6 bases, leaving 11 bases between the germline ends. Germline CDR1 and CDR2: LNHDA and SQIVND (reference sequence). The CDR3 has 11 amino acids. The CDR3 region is CASRSGREQYF. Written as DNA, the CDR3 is TGTGCCAGTCGCTCAGGGCGCGAGCAGTACTTC. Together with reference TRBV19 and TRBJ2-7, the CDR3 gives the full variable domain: DGGITQSPKYLFRKEGQNVTLSCEQNLNHDAMYWYRQDPGQGLRLIYYSQIVNDFQKGDIAEGYSVSREKKESFPLTVTSAQKNPTAFYLCASRSGREQYFGPGTRLTVT.

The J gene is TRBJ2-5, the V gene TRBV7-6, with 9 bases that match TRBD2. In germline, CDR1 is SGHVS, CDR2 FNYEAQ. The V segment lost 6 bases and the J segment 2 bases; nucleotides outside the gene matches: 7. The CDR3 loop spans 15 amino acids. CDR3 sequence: CASSGLAPTQETQYF. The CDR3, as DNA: TGTGCCAGCAGTGGACTAGCGCCCACTCAAGAGACCCAGTACTTC.

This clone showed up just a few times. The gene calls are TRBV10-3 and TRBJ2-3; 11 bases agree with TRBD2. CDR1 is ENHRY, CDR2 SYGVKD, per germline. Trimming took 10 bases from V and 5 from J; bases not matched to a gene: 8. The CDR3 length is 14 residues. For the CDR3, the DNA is TGTGCCACCCATAGCGGGAGGGCCTTAGATACGCAGTATTTT. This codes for CATHSGRALDTQYF.